Listed here are 25 T cell receptor beta chains from one sample, sequenced in a study of T cell changes during pregnancy in multiple sclerosis. Clones were read by immunoSEQ multiplex PCR, and TCRdb kept only the in-frame ones, dropping some. Here the sample spans just under 20,000 clones, 80% to 90% being singletons. The source material was CD8+ T cells from peripheral blood mononuclear cells, sampled in the second trimester of pregnancy. The receptors come from a female donor in good health, enrolled as a control in a pregnancy study.

The genes are TRBV27 and TRBJ2-1; 8 bases line up with TRBD2. The CDR3 covers 15 residues. Germline V gene data show CDR1 as MNHEY and CDR2 as SMNVEV (reference sequence). V trimming: 6 bases; J trimming: 6 bases; junction bases outside the gene matches: 10. CDR3 region: CASSSAGGPFNEQFF. The CDR3 DNA reads as TGTGCCAGCAGCTCGGCGGGAGGACCGTTCAATGAGCAGTTCTTC.

This chain connects TRBV7-9 to TRBJ1-2, with D maybe TRBD1 (5 bases). Germline lookup yields CDR1 SEHNR and CDR2 FQNEAQ (reference sequence). The CDR3 has 14 amino acids. Trimming stripped 1 base from V and 7 bases from J, with 13 bases between. CDR3 DNA: TGTGCCAGCAGCTTAGACGGTGGGGCAAGTGGCTACACCTTC. It encodes CASSLDGGASGYTF.

The chain joins TRBV27 to TRBJ2-1; D gene uncertain. This CDR3 comprises 14 residues. V was trimmed by 5 bases and J by 9 bases, leaving 17 bases between them. Germline values: CDR1 MNHEY, CDR2 SMNVEV (reference sequence). In DNA form, the CDR3 reads TGTGCCAGCAGTGTCGACTCCCTTGTCGGTGAGCAGTTCTTC. Translated, it gives CASSVDSLVGEQFF.

The chain joins TRBV15 to TRBJ1-4; no reliable D call. This CDR3 contains 18 residues. The germline V gene encodes CDR1 LNHNV and CDR2 YYDKDF (reference sequence). V lost 0 bases and J lost 7, with 21 bases in between. The chain's CDR3 is CATSRDFLRGGDGEKLFF. CDR3 sequence (DNA): TGTGCCACCAGCAGAGATTTCCTGCGGGGTGGGGATGGTGAAAAACTGTTTTTT.

In the case of this clone: At one end the junction does not follow the germline gene, possibly because of a read error. The chain joins TRBV2 to TRBJ2-1; D perhaps matches TRBD2 (6 bases). Germline lookup yields CDR1 SNHLY and CDR2 FYNNEI. This CDR3 is 19 amino acids long. CDR3 DNA sequence: TGTGCCAGCAGTGAAGCGCTAGGTGGGGAGGCCAGCTCCTACAGTGAGCAGTTCTTC. Protein: CASSEALGGEASSYSEQFF.

The rearrangement links TRBV5-1 to TRBJ1-1; D perhaps matches TRBD1 (5 bases). The CDR3 has 18 residues. Trimming left V 0 bases short and J 7 bases short, with 25 bases between. Germline V gives CDR1 SGHRS, CDR2 YFSETQ. CDR3 amino acids: CASSLGRVLSGEPREAFF. The CDR3 nucleotides are TGCGCCAGCAGCTTGGGGCGCGTATTATCGGGGGAGCCCCGTGAAGCTTTCTTT.

The J gene is TRBJ1-1, the V gene TRBV6-5; D is undetermined. V lost 6 bases, J lost 3 bases, and 11 bases lay in between. The CDR3 consists of 13 residues. Looked up from germline, CDR1 is MNHEY and CDR2 is SVGAGI. The CDR3 spells CASSYQKYTEAFF. The CDR3 coding sequence is TGTGCCAGCAGCTACCAGAAGTACACTGAAGCTTTCTTT.

The rearrangement links TRBV11-2 to TRBJ2-2, with 9 bases lining up with TRBD1. The CDR3 covers 16 residues. Germline CDR1 SGHAT, CDR2 FQNNGV. The V gene end was trimmed by 2 bases and the J gene end by 5 bases; junction bases not matched to a gene: 6. CDR3 DNA sequence: TGTGCCAGCAGCTTACCCGGGACAGGGCGTACCGGGGAGCTGTTTTTT. It codes for CASSLPGTGRTGELFF.

The V call is TRBV15, the J call TRBJ2-1, with D perhaps matching TRBD2 (5 bases). The CDR3 loop spans 19 amino acids. Trimming took 0 bases from V and 4 from J, leaving 22 bases between them. The V gene's germline CDR1 is LNHNV and CDR2 YYDKDF (reference sequence). The CDR3 bases are TGTGCCACCAGCAGAGATGCAGGAGAGGGCTTGGGCTTTTACAATGAGCAGTTCTTC. It encodes CATSRDAGEGLGFYNEQFF. Together with reference TRBV15 and TRBJ2-1, the CDR3 gives the full variable domain: DAMVIQNPRYQVTQFGKPVTLSCSQTLNHNVMYWYQQKSSQAPKLLFHYYDKDFNNEADTPDNFQSRRPNTSFCFLDIRSPGLGDTAMYLCATSRDAGEGLGFYNEQFFGPGTRLTVL.

This chain links TRBV13 with TRBJ2-3; 8 bases are shared with TRBD1. Trimming removed 3 bases from V and 0 bases from J; junction bases left unmatched: 11. CDR3 length equals 18 residues. Germline CDR1 reads PRHDT; CDR2 reads FYEKMQ (reference sequence). The DNA of the CDR3 is TGTGCCAGCAGCTTCCAAGGACAGGGAGAGGCTAGCACAGATACGCAGTATTTT. This encodes CASSFQGQGEASTDTQYF.

The chain combines TRBV7-8 with TRBJ2-5, with a tentative D call TRBD1 (5 bases). CDR3 length: 15 residues. The germline gives CDR1 SGHVS, CDR2 FQNEAQ. V lost 6 bases, J lost 5 bases, and 19 bases lay in between. The CDR3 nucleotides are TGTGCCAGCAGACAGGACGTCCCGCAGTCGGAGACCCAGTACTTC. It is translated as CASRQDVPQSETQYF.

The V and J genes are TRBV19 and TRBJ2-1, with 8 positions matching TRBD2. V lost 7 bases, J lost 1 base, and 6 bases stayed unmatched. This CDR3 is 15 amino acids long. Germline CDR1 LNHDA, CDR2 SQIVND (reference sequence). CDR3 in DNA: TGTGCCAGTACCTTAAGCGGGGGATCCTACAATGAGCAGTTCTTC. Translating gives CASTLSGGSYNEQFF.

V gene TRBV7-8 combines with J gene TRBJ2-2, with D possibly TRBD2 on 6 matching bases. Germline-derived CDR1 and CDR2 are SGHVS and FQNEAQ. The CDR3 length is 15 residues. With 3 bases removed from V and 0 bases from J, the gap between germline ends came to 8 bases. The CDR3 coding sequence is TGTGCCAGCAGCTTTGGCGGGGCGAACACCGGGGAGCTGTTTTTT. Translated, it gives CASSFGGANTGELFF.

V usage is TRBV13 and J usage is TRBJ2-2; D is possibly TRBD1 (5 bases). Trimming removed 5 bases at V and 4 bases at J, with 20 bases between. The germline V gene encodes CDR1 PRHDT and CDR2 FYEKMQ (reference sequence). CDR3 length: 17 amino acids. CDR3 loop: CASSPQGWVGLTGELFF. As DNA, the CDR3 is TGTGCCAGCAGCCCCCAGGGATGGGTGGGGCTCACCGGGGAGCTGTTTTTT.

This clone was seen a single time. This chain connects TRBV6-1 to TRBJ2-1; 14 bases agree with TRBD2. Per germline, CDR1 MNHNS and CDR2 SASEGT. The junction had 5 bases not matched to a gene; V was cut back by 1 base and J by 3 bases. This CDR3 has 18 residues. CDR3 DNA sequence: TGTGCCAGCAGTGAAGAGGGACTAGCGGGGGCCTTCTACAATGAGCAGTTCTTC. This gives the protein CASSEEGLAGAFYNEQFF.

The rearrangement links TRBV7-6 to TRBJ1-3; 8 bases line up with TRBD1. This CDR3 has 15 amino acids. Germline V gene sequence: CDR1 SGHVS, CDR2 FNYEAQ. The ends lost 6 bases at V and 2 bases at J; junction bases unmatched: 6. CDR3 bases: TGTGCCAGCAGTTTCGGACAGGGAGCTGGAAACACCATATATTTT. Translated, it gives CASSFGQGAGNTIYF.

The gene calls are TRBV5-6 and TRBJ2-1, with D tentatively TRBD2 (7 bases). V was clipped by 0 bases and J by 2 bases, with 9 bases between them. Germline V lookup: CDR1 SGHDT, CDR2 YYEEEE. The CDR3 has 15 residues. The CDR3 region has the DNA TGTGCCAGCAGCTTGGGGGGGGGCCCCTACAATGAGCAGTTCTTC. Translating gives CASSLGGGPYNEQFF.

The gene calls are TRBV6-1 and TRBJ1-5, with TRBD1 matching over 7 bases. The V gene end was trimmed by 1 base and the J gene end by 7 bases; junction bases not matched to a gene: 4. This CDR3 has 14 residues. Germline lookup yields CDR1 MNHNS and CDR2 SASEGT. CDR3: CASSEETGNQPQHF. The CDR3 DNA is TGTGCCAGCAGTGAAGAGACAGGGAACCAGCCCCAGCATTTT.

This chain joins TRBV4-1 and TRBJ1-5; 9 nucleotides line up with TRBD1. The J segment lost 4 bases and the V segment lost 1 base, leaving 5 bases of the junction unmatched. Germline V gene sequence: CDR1 MGHRA, CDR2 YSYEKL. CDR3 length: 16 residues. CDR3 loop: CASSQVPGQGNQPQHF. The CDR3, as DNA: TGCGCCAGCAGCCAAGTTCCGGGACAGGGTAATCAGCCCCAGCATTTT.

J is TRBJ2-1 and V is TRBV29-1, with 14 bases identical to TRBD2. The CDR3 has 16 amino acids. The germline gives CDR1 SQVTM, CDR2 ANQGSEA. With V trimmed by 6 bases and J by 8 bases, 12 bases remained unmatched. CDR3 sequence (DNA): TGCAGCGTGGACCCGGGACTAGCGGGAGTAGGGGATGAGCAGTTCTTC. This gives the protein CSVDPGLAGVGDEQFF.

For this clone: Mismatch with germline at one junction end may stem from a read error. This chain's CDR3 is CASSLESYSSYNEQFF. The CDR3 nucleotides read TGTGCTAGCAGCTTAGAAAGTTACAGCTCCTACAATGAGCAGTTCTTC. The chain carries TRBV7-7 and TRBJ2-1; the D is unclear. Germline V gives CDR1 SSHAT, CDR2 FNYEAQ (reference sequence). The CDR3 is made up of 16 amino acids.

A single count supports this clone. The V gene is TRBV7-9, the J gene TRBJ1-4; perhaps TRBD1 as D (6 bases). V was cut by 5 bases and J by 6 bases, with 16 bases left in between. The CDR3 runs to 15 residues. Germline CDR1 is SEHNR and CDR2 is FQNEAQ (reference sequence). The DNA of the CDR3 is TGTGCCAGCAGCGAGAGGAACAGGGAAGATGAAAAACTGTTTTTT. Its translation is CASSERNREDEKLFF.

This chain joins TRBV6-1 and TRBJ2-5; D might be TRBD1 (5 bases). CDR3 length: 13 amino acids. V was clipped by 8 bases and J by 2 bases, with 12 bases between them. The germline CDR1 and CDR2 sequences are MNHNS and SASEGT. The CDR3 is CASGSQAQETQYF. For the CDR3, the DNA is TGTGCCAGCGGTTCACAGGCACAAGAGACCCAGTACTTC.

The chain recombines TRBV7-9 with TRBJ2-1; 8 bases are a match to TRBD1. V was clipped by 5 bases and J by 6 bases; unmatched bases: 9. The CDR3 runs to 15 residues. Germline CDR1 SEHNR, CDR2 FQNEAQ (reference sequence). CDR3: CASSSRDRRSNEQFF. DNA of the CDR3: TGTGCCAGCAGCAGCCGGGACAGGCGTTCCAATGAGCAGTTCTTC.

The CDR3 DNA follows: TGTGCCAGCAGCTTAGAGGGGCAGAGAGTAGACACTGAAGCTTTCTTT. It translates to CASSLEGQRVDTEAFF. The chain recombines TRBV7-2 with TRBJ1-1; possibly TRBD1 for D (5 bases). The CDR3 sequence is 16 residues long. Per germline, CDR1 SGHTA and CDR2 FQGNSA. The V and J ends lost 1 base and 3 bases respectively, with 15 bases between them.